A selection of T cell receptor beta chains follows, all from one sample in a study of siplizumab effects on memory and regulatory T cells. The method was immunoSEQ multiplex PCR; TCRdb's version includes in-frame clones alone and lacks a portion of them. The data contain some 110,000 clones, approximately 94% of them singletons. Material: CD4+ T cells sorted from blood. The receptors shown here come from a human donor in good health. Each CDR3 is given with its conserved first and last residue. Fields, in order: CDR3 length, clone size, D gene, V gene, J gene, CDR3 DNA, CDR3 protein. D genes are given only for firm matches. Clone size is stated in some rows and not others, as once, few, many or a class when expanded.

14	.	.	TRBV5-6	TRBJ1-1	TGTGCCAGCAGCTTCTCCGGGACGAACACTGAAGCTTTCTTT	CASSFSGTNTEAFF
15	.	TRBD2	TRBV4-2	TRBJ2-2	TGTGCCAGCAGCCAGGGCGGACTAGTATCCGGGGAGCTGTTTTTT	CASSQGGLVSGELFF
15	.	.	TRBV19	TRBJ2-7	TGTGCCAGTAGTGGACTCGGACAGCTCTCCTACGAGCAGTACTTC	CASSGLGQLSYEQYF
13	.	TRBD1	TRBV2	TRBJ2-1	TGTGCCAGCAGGGCAGGGGGATACAATGAGCAGTTCTTC	CASRAGGYNEQFF
18	.	TRBD1	TRBV18	TRBJ1-2	TGTGCCAGCTCACCCATCGGGACAGGGGGCGCCGGGGACTATGGCTACACCTTC	CASSPIGTGGAGDYGYTF
15	.	.	TRBV27	TRBJ2-1	TGTGCCAGCAGCTTAGGAAGCGGACCTTACAATGAGCAGTTCTTC	CASSLGSGPYNEQFF
14	.	.	TRBV7-9	TRBJ1-1	TGTGCCAGCAGCGAGACAGAAATGAACACTGAAGCTTTCTTT	CASSETEMNTEAFF
16	.	.	TRBV11-2	TRBJ1-3	TGTGCCAGCAGCTTATATAGACAGGCGCTTGGAAACACCATATATTTT	CASSLYRQALGNTIYF
14	.	TRBD1	TRBV5-6	TRBJ2-5	TGTGCCAGCAGCTGGGGACAGATCCAAGAGACCCAGTACTTC	CASSWGQIQETQYF
17	.	TRBD2	TRBV9	TRBJ2-2	TGTGCCAGCAGCGTAGGAGGGACTAGCAGCTTAACCGGGGAGCTGTTTTTT	CASSVGGTSSLTGELFF
15	.	.	TRBV9	TRBJ2-3	TGTGCCAGCAGCGTAGTCGGAGTTAGCACAGATACGCAGTATTTT	CASSVVGVSTDTQYF
14	.	.	TRBV5-1	TRBJ2-2	TGCGCCAGCAGCCCCGGGGTGACCACCGGGGAGCTGTTTTTT	CASSPGVTTGELFF
18	.	.	TRBV5-8	TRBJ1-2	TGTGCCAGCAGCTTGGACGGGGGCACCGGGGTATTTAACTATGGCTACACCTTC	CASSLDGGTGVFNYGYTF
15	.	TRBD2	TRBV18	TRBJ2-7	TGTGCCAGCTCACCCGGGACTAGCGGGAGTTACGAGCAGTACTTC	CASSPGTSGSYEQYF
14	.	.	TRBV6-6	TRBJ2-7	TGTGCCAGCAGCAAGGACTCCCCTTCGGGTGAGCAGTACTTC	CASSKDSPSGEQYF
11	.	.	TRBV21-1	TRBJ1-1	TGTGCCAGCATACGGACAGGGAGGTCTTTCTTT	CASIRTGRSFF
14	.	TRBD1	TRBV27	TRBJ1-6	TGTGCCAGCAGAATGGCGACAGGGCTGTCACCCCTCCACTTT	CASRMATGLSPLHF
13	.	.	TRBV30	TRBJ1-5	TGTGCCTGGAGCGGACAGCCCAATCAGCCCCAGCATTTT	CAWSGQPNQPQHF
15	.	.	TRBV9	TRBJ1-5	TGTGCCAGCAGCTTGGGAGGGATCGGCAATCAGCCCCAGCATTTT	CASSLGGIGNQPQHF
19	.	TRBD2	TRBV4-1	TRBJ2-1	TGCGCCAGCAGCCAAGTCGGGGGGACGGCGGATAGCTCCTACAATGAGCAGTTCTTC	CASSQVGGTADSSYNEQFF
14	.	TRBD1	TRBV6-5	TRBJ1-1	TGTGCCAGCAGTCTCGGGACAGGGGACACTGAAGCTTTCTTT	CASSLGTGDTEAFF
15	.	.	TRBV6-1	TRBJ1-3	TGTGCCAGCAGGGGACCCGTCTACTCTGGAAACACCATATATTTT	CASRGPVYSGNTIYF
13	once	.	TRBV18	TRBJ1-4	TGTGCCAGCTCATCCCAAGGTGCTGAAAAACTGTTTTTT	CASSSQGAEKLFF
13	.	.	TRBV7-2	TRBJ1-5	TGTGCCAGCAGCTCCTTCACTAGTCAGCCCCAGCATTTT	CASSSFTSQPQHF
14	.	TRBD1	TRBV6-5	TRBJ1-4	TGTGCCAGCAGTCTGACAGGGGAGGGTGGCAAACTGTTTTTT	CASSLTGEGGKLFF
14	.	.	TRBV5-1	TRBJ2-4	TGCGCCAGCAGCTCGGGGACCCAAGGAGACATTCAGTACTTC	CASSSGTQGDIQYF
16	.	.	TRBV18	TRBJ1-1	TGTGCCAGCTCACCACAGAGGCTCCCTAAGAACACTGAAGCTTTCTTT	CASSPQRLPKNTEAFF
11	.	.	TRBV7-9	TRBJ2-3	TGTGCCAAGGCCGTCACAGATACGCAGTATTTT	CAKAVTDTQYF
15	few	.	TRBV29-1	TRBJ2-5	TGCAGCGTTGAAGGTCTACAGGTTCGGGACGGGACCCAGTACTTC	CSVEGLQVRDGTQYF
16	once	.	TRBV11-3	TRBJ2-4	TGTGCCAGCAGCTTAGAAGGGGGACTAGCCAAAAACATTCAGTACTTC	CASSLEGGLAKNIQYF